The T cell receptor (beta chain) described here comes from a study of blood T cell repertoires in COVID-19. Overall study: The analysed material was cDNA or gDNA that came from T cells, B-cell-depleted T cells, or PBMCs.

The ends were cut back, 2 bases at V and 0 bases at J, with 10 bases in the middle. This CDR3 contains 14 residues. Per germline, CDR1 GTSNPN and CDR2 SVGIG (reference sequence). Study processing details: Reference gene primer amplification in the assay estimated nucleated cell counts. Measured with immunoSEQ multiplex PCR; TCRdb has only the in-frame clones, and not every one. That table gives V, J and clone size, and the DNA gave D and trimming. The sample has around 130,000 clones; around three quarters are singletons. The TCR was taken from a human donor in a cohort sampled during active COVID-19. The chain couples TRBV30 to TRBJ1-1; D ambiguous. The source material was peripheral blood. This chain's CDR3 is CAWSREAVNTEAFF. For the CDR3, the DNA is TGTGCCTGGAGTCGTGAGGCGGTGAACACTGAAGCTTTCTTT. The whole variable domain, filled in from reference TRBV30 and TRBJ1-1, reads SQTIHQWPATLVQPVGSPLSLECTVEGTSNPNLYWYRQAAGRGLQLLFYSVGIGQISSEVPQNLSASRPQDRQFILSSKKLLLSDSGFYLCAWSREAVNTEAFFGQGTRLTVV.